This T cell receptor beta chain was sequenced in a study of blood T cell repertoires in COVID-19. Whole-study context: COVID-19 samples collected from the United States, Italy and Spain covered acute and convalescent phases. Sources were T cells, B-cell-depleted T cells, or PBMCs; the material itself was cDNA or gDNA.

Turning to this clone: Distinct nucleotide sequences in the sample also encode this CDR3.

Original analysis: Reference gene primer amplification gave nucleated cell count estimates. Sequencing was performed with immunoSEQ multiplex PCR; in TCRdb, only in-frame clones are kept and a portion is missing. V and J calls and clone size are given by that table; D and trimming were obtained from the DNA. The data hold tens of thousands of clones, with roughly 90% observed a single time. The TCR comes from a man aged 65 to 79 with active or convalescent COVID-19. Sequences were obtained from peripheral blood.

The CDR3 DNA is TGTGCCAGCAGCGAGCAGGGGACCGGGGAGCTGTTTTTT. Translation gives CASSEQGTGELFF. V gene TRBV9 combines with J gene TRBJ2-2, with D tentatively TRBD1 (6 bases). The CDR3 sequence is 13 residues long. The germline V and J ends were trimmed by 3 bases and 5 bases, with 8 bases remaining between them. The germline V gene has CDR1 SGDLS and CDR2 YYNGEE.